This T cell receptor beta chain is from a study of shared clonotypes between healthy human individuals. Libraries were prepared by immunoSEQ multiplex PCR; TCRdb keeps only in-frame clonotypes and omits some of them. The sample comprises around 560,000 clones, roughly 95% of which are singletons, and around 0.12% rests with the top ten. Concerning this clone: This CDR3 is also generated by other DNA sequences in the sample.

The CDR3 is 13 residues long. Germline V gene data show CDR1 as MNHEY and CDR2 as SMNVEV (reference sequence). Naive CD8 populations comprised CD45RO-negative cells positively selected for CCR7, excluding terminally differentiated effector memory CD45RA+ cells. This clonotype was obtained from a woman under 40 in good health. The rearrangement uses TRBV27 and TRBJ2-5; D call uncertain. The last part of the DNA fits TRBJ2-7 better; the J call may be wrong. The sequencing input was naive CD8+ T cells sorted from blood. CDR3 region: CASSLGQSYEQYF. CDR3 bases: TGTGCCAGCAGTTTAGGGCAGTCCTACGAGCAGTACTTC.